One sample yielded the 32 T cell receptor beta chains listed below, sequenced in a study of cytomegalovirus exposure and HLA in healthy donors. Both 60 Vbeta primers and 13 Jbeta primers went into the PCR. Sequencing was performed with immunoSEQ multiplex PCR; in TCRdb, only in-frame clones are kept and a portion is missing. The sample lists about 140,000 clones; 60% to 85% were seen once. The sequenced sample consisted of PBMCs. These TCRs come from a middle-aged man in good health and CMV-seronegative.

V gene TRBV7-9 combines with J gene TRBJ1-2; possible D gene TRBD1, 5 bases. Trimming removed 5 bases at V and 6 bases at J, with 13 bases between. This CDR3 comprises 13 residues. Germline CDR1 SEHNR, CDR2 FQNEAQ (reference sequence). CDR3 residues: CASSPFEGDGYTF. The CDR3, as DNA: TGTGCCAGCAGCCCGTTCGAAGGGGATGGCTACACCTTC.

V gene TRBV28 combines with J gene TRBJ1-3; TRBD1 matches 7 bases. V shed 3 bases, J shed 0 bases, and the junction held 5 bases outside the gene matches. Germline lookup yields CDR1 MDHEN and CDR2 SYDVKM. The CDR3 is 16 amino acids. CDR3: CASSLTGPTSGNTIYF. In nucleotides, the CDR3 is TGTGCCAGCAGTTTGACAGGGCCCACCTCTGGAAACACCATATATTTT.

This clone came up once. The chain employs TRBV29-1 and TRBJ1-1; a possible D gene is TRBD1 (6 bases). Germline-derived CDR1 and CDR2 are SQVTM and ANQGSEA. The CDR3 has 15 amino acids. V lost 4 bases and J 5 bases, leaving 20 bases between the germline ends. CDR3: CSVASGTGRGTEAFF. CDR3 in DNA: TGCAGCGTTGCTTCCGGGACGGGAAGGGGGACTGAAGCTTTCTTT.

V usage is TRBV6-5 and J usage is TRBJ2-1; D gene unclear. The CDR3 is 13 amino acids. Deletions cut 9 bases from V and 0 bases from J, with 9 bases between. Germline V lookup: CDR1 MNHEY, CDR2 SVGAGI. This chain's CDR3 is CASSVNSYNEQFF. CDR3 sequence (DNA): TGTGCCAGTTCAGTTAACTCCTACAATGAGCAGTTCTTC.

J is TRBJ2-3 and V is TRBV5-4; TRBD2 agrees at 12 bases. The V gene's germline CDR1 is SGHNT and CDR2 YYREEE (reference sequence). Trimming took 4 bases from V and 5 from J; bases not matched to a gene: 11. This CDR3 region has 17 residues. CDR3 amino acids: CASSDGASGGAGDTQYF. The CDR3 bases are TGTGCCAGCAGCGATGGGGCTAGCGGGGGGGCGGGAGATACGCAGTATTTT. The full variable domain, in which reference TRBV5-4 and TRBJ2-3 provide the parts outside the CDR3, is ETGVTQSPTHLIKTRGQQVTLRCSSQSGHNTVSWYQQALGQGPQFIFQYYREEENGRGNFPPRFSGLQFPNYSSELNVNALELDDSALYLCASSDGASGGAGDTQYFGPGTRLTVL.

This CDR3 is CASSRLTSGGADTQYF. The CDR3 DNA reads as TGCGCCAGCAGCCGCCTGACTAGCGGGGGGGCAGATACGCAGTATTTT. The chain recombines TRBV4-3 with TRBJ2-3; 14 bases map to TRBD2. The V and J ends lost 4 bases and 4 bases, in that order; junction bases with no gene match: 4. This CDR3 contains 16 residues. CDR1 LGHNA and CDR2 YSLEER come from the germline V gene.

In DNA form, the CDR3 reads TGTGCCAGCAGCCAGGGTAGCAATCAGCCCCAGCATTTT. It translates to CASSQGSNQPQHF. V and J are TRBV5-6 and TRBJ1-5, with a possible D match to TRBD1 (5 bases). Trimming stripped 4 bases from V and 0 bases from J, with 5 bases between. The germline CDR1 and CDR2 sequences are SGHDT and YYEEEE. This CDR3 region has 13 residues.

V is TRBV30 and J is TRBJ1-2; the match to TRBD1 covers 9 bases. The germline V gene has CDR1 GTSNPN and CDR2 SVGIG (reference sequence). V lost 4 bases to trimming and J lost 3 bases; unmatched junction nucleotides: 6. The length of the CDR3 is 14 residues. CDR3 protein: CAWNPTGGDYGYTF. DNA for the CDR3: TGTGCCTGGAACCCGACAGGGGGGGACTATGGCTACACCTTC.

This rearrangement joins TRBV5-8 to TRBJ2-3; 8 positions match TRBD1. V lost 4 bases, J lost 0 bases, and 4 bases stayed unmatched. This CDR3 contains 15 residues. Germline V gives CDR1 SGHTS, CDR2 YDEGEE. CDR3 residues: CASSGWTGSTDTQYF. The CDR3 DNA reads TGTGCCAGCAGCGGTTGGACAGGGAGCACAGATACGCAGTATTTT.

This clone was observed a single time. The rearrangement joins TRBV5-4 to TRBJ1-1; the D gene is possibly TRBD1 (6 bases). The CDR3 extends over 14 amino acids. CDR1 is SGHNT, CDR2 YYREEE, per germline (reference sequence). The germline V and J ends were trimmed by 9 bases and 5 bases, with 20 bases remaining between them. The CDR3 is CAITKQGTLTEAFF. CDR3 coding DNA: TGTGCCATTACGAAACAGGGAACGTTAACTGAAGCTTTCTTT.

The rearrangement links TRBV10-3 to TRBJ2-7, with 11 bases aligning to TRBD2. Germline values: CDR1 ENHRY, CDR2 SYGVKD. This CDR3 has 13 amino acids. Trimming cost V 6 bases and J 7 bases; bases outside gene matches: 5. In DNA form, the CDR3 reads TGTGCCATCAGGGTAGCGGGAGGGGATGAGCAGTACTTC. Encoded protein: CAIRVAGGDEQYF.

This sequence joins TRBV7-9 and TRBJ2-7, with TRBD1 matching over 12 bases. The CDR3 loop spans 17 amino acids. Germline values: CDR1 SEHNR, CDR2 FQNEAQ (reference sequence). V shed 5 bases and J 5 bases; nucleotides not matched to a gene: 13. Written as DNA, the CDR3 is TGTGCCAGCAGCCCCTCTCGAGGGACAGGGGGCCAGGACGAGCAGTACTTC. As protein: CASSPSRGTGGQDEQYF.

The genes are TRBV10-3 and TRBJ2-7, with 16 bases lining up with TRBD2. The V gene end was trimmed by 4 bases and the J gene end by 7 bases; junction bases not matched to a gene: 4. CDR3 length equals 15 residues. Germline lookup yields CDR1 ENHRY and CDR2 SYGVKD. CDR3 sequence: CAISAGTSGRGEQYF. DNA of the CDR3: TGTGCCATCAGTGCTGGGACTAGCGGGAGGGGGGAGCAGTACTTC.

This chain connects TRBV5-1 to TRBJ2-1; TRBD1 agrees at 8 bases. V was clipped by 3 bases and J by 13 bases; unmatched bases: 15. Germline loops: CDR1 SGHRS, CDR2 YFSETQ. The length of the CDR3 is 15 residues. The CDR3 region has the DNA TGCGCCAGCAGCTATGAGCAGCGGACAGGGCCTCCCCAGTTCTTC. It encodes CASSYEQRTGPPQFF.

The gene calls are TRBV28 and TRBJ2-1, with TRBD2 matching 14 bases. From germline, CDR1 is MDHEN and CDR2 SYDVKM. The CDR3 has 16 amino acids. Trimming took 6 bases from V and 7 from J; bases not matched to a gene: 8. CDR3 nucleotides: TGTGCCAGCAGGCGACTAGCGGGAGGGCCTTGGAATGAGCAGTTCTTC. Its translation is CASRRLAGGPWNEQFF.

This clone was seen a few times. V and J are TRBV5-5 and TRBJ2-2, with 9 bases aligning to TRBD1. Trimming took 4 bases from V and 3 from J; bases not matched to a gene: 16. Looked up from germline, CDR1 is SGHKS and CDR2 is YYEKEE (reference sequence). The CDR3 has 19 amino acids. CDR3 DNA sequence: TGTGCCAGCAGCCACCCTGGGATACAGGGGGCGTTTGACACCGGGGAGCTGTTTTTT. It is translated as CASSHPGIQGAFDTGELFF. Filled out from reference TRBV5-5 and TRBJ2-2, the complete variable domain reads DAGVTQSPTHLIKTRGQQVTLRCSPISGHKSVSWYQQVLGQGPQFIFQYYEKEERGRGNFPDRFSARQFPNYSSELNVNALLLGDSALYLCASSHPGIQGAFDTGELFFGEGSRLTVL.

The chain links TRBV9 to TRBJ1-4; maybe TRBD1 (6 bases). Germline V CDR1 and CDR2: SGDLS, YYNGEE. Trimming left V 3 bases short and J 7 bases short, with 13 bases between. The CDR3 sequence is 14 residues long. CDR3 loop: CASSADSWGEKLFF. In DNA, the CDR3 is TGTGCCAGCAGCGCGGACAGCTGGGGTGAAAAACTGTTTTTT.

The chain is built from TRBV30 and TRBJ2-5, with 12 bases aligning to TRBD2. The V gene end was trimmed by 7 bases and the J gene end by 4 bases; junction bases not matched to a gene: 4. The length of the CDR3 is 13 residues. CDR1 GTSNPN and CDR2 SVGIG come from the germline V gene (reference sequence). CDR3 nucleotide sequence: TGTGCCTTGAGACTAGCGGGAGTAGAGACCCAGTACTTC. Its translation is CALRLAGVETQYF.

The V and J genes are TRBV29-1 and TRBJ2-1; D may be TRBD2 (6 bases). This CDR3 comprises 14 residues. CDR1 SQVTM and CDR2 ANQGSEA come from the germline V gene. V gave up 7 bases and J gave up 7 bases, with 20 bases separating them. The CDR3 is CSGGEPGRRNEQFF. Here the CDR3 DNA reads TGCAGCGGCGGGGAGCCAGGGAGACGGAATGAGCAGTTCTTC.

The CDR3 DNA follows: TGTGCCAGCTCGCCACTAGCGGGGGTCTACAATGAGCAGTTCTTC. Translation: CASSPLAGVYNEQFF. The chain has TRBV6-4 and TRBJ2-1, with TRBD2 identical over 11 bases. Germline CDR1 is MRHNA and CDR2 is SNTAGT. The ends lost 8 bases at V and 3 bases at J; junction bases unmatched: 6. There are 15 residues in the CDR3.

The J gene is TRBJ2-7, the V gene TRBV11-1, with 7 bases aligning to TRBD1. V lost 3 bases and J lost 5; bases outside the gene matches: 13. The CDR3 length is 16 residues. Germline loops: CDR1 SGHAT, CDR2 FQDESV (reference sequence). The CDR3 bases are TGTGCCAGCAGCTTGTATAACCCGACAGGGATGGACGAGCAGTACTTC. It is translated as CASSLYNPTGMDEQYF.

The CDR3: CASSVGLAVYNEQFF. In DNA, the CDR3 is TGTGCCAGTTCCGTGGGGCTAGCGGTCTACAATGAGCAGTTCTTC. The V and J genes are TRBV6-5 and TRBJ2-1; 7 nucleotides match TRBD2. CDR3 length: 15 residues. Germline CDR1 is MNHEY and CDR2 is SVGAGI. Trimming took 9 bases from V and 3 from J; bases not matched to a gene: 11.

This chain uses TRBV28 with TRBJ2-1, with 11 bases that match TRBD1. Looked up from germline, CDR1 is MDHEN and CDR2 is SYDVKM. The V segment lost 5 bases and the J segment 12 bases; nucleotides outside the gene matches: 6. The CDR3 contains 13 residues. Written as DNA, the CDR3 is TGTGCCAGCAGTCTTACGGACAGGGGGCGGCAGTTCTTC. Protein product: CASSLTDRGRQFF.

In this sample, this clone turned up a few times. The rearrangement joins TRBV5-4 to TRBJ2-3; 8 nucleotides agree with TRBD1. The V gene end was trimmed by 1 base and the J gene end by 0 bases; junction bases not matched to a gene: 4. In germline, CDR1 is SGHNT, CDR2 YYREEE (reference sequence). The CDR3 spans 16 residues. CDR3 residues: CASSLLTGASTDTQYF. As DNA, the CDR3 is TGTGCCAGCAGCTTGCTGACAGGGGCTAGCACAGATACGCAGTATTTT.

The J gene is TRBJ2-4, the V gene TRBV5-8; 7 nucleotides match TRBD1. Germline V gene lookup returns CDR1 SGHTS and CDR2 YDEGEE. Germline trimming cut 4 bases from V and 11 bases from J; bases unmatched to any gene: 6. CDR3 length equals 12 residues. CDR3 sequence: CASSLDRFFQYF. CDR3 DNA sequence: TGTGCCAGCAGCCTGGACAGGTTCTTTCAGTACTTC. Full variable domain (outside the CDR3, taken from reference TRBV5-8 and TRBJ2-4): EAGVTQSPTHLIKTRGQQATLRCSPISGHTSVYWYQQALGLGLQFLLWYDEGEERNRGNFPPRFSGRQFPNYSSELNVNALELEDSALYLCASSLDRFFQYFGAGTRLSVL.

This chain joins TRBV6-1 and TRBJ2-7; the D gene is possibly TRBD1 (5 bases). The CDR3 loop spans 14 amino acids. The ends were cut back, 6 bases at V and 2 bases at J, with 14 bases in the middle. Looked up from germline, CDR1 is MNHNS and CDR2 is SASEGT. The CDR3 DNA reads TGTGCCAGCAGCCAGGGTGATTGGGCCTACGAGCAGTACTTC. It encodes CASSQGDWAYEQYF.

The J gene is TRBJ1-1, the V gene TRBV5-1; possible D gene TRBD1, 5 bases. V was trimmed by 1 base and J by 5 bases, leaving 12 bases between them. Germline V gives CDR1 SGHRS, CDR2 YFSETQ. This CDR3 region has 14 residues. CDR3 in DNA: TGCGCCAGCAGCTTGTTAGGGGATCAGACTGAAGCTTTCTTT. It codes for CASSLLGDQTEAFF.

On this clone: At one end the junction does not follow the germline gene, possibly because of a read error. V is TRBV7-6 and J is TRBJ1-2; 8 bases agree with TRBD1. This CDR3 is built from 15 residues. Germline CDR1 reads SGHVS; CDR2 reads FNYEAQ. The CDR3 DNA reads as TGTGCCAGCAGCTACGGGACAGGACCGAACTATGTCTACACCTTC. It yields the protein CASSYGTGPNYVYTF.

V and J are TRBV2 and TRBJ2-5; no firm D call. The CDR3 is made up of 12 amino acids. V lost 2 bases to trimming and J lost 1 base, with 2 bases between them. CDR1 is SNHLY and CDR2 is FYNNEI in the germline V gene. The chain's CDR3 is CASSELQETQYF. The DNA for the CDR3 is TGTGCCAGCAGTGAACTCCAAGAGACCCAGTACTTC. Looking up the rest from reference TRBV2 and TRBJ2-5 gives the full variable domain: EPEVTQTPSHQVTQMGQEVILRCVPISNHLYFYWYRQILGQKVEFLVSFYNNEISEKSEIFDDQFSVERPDGSNFTLKIRSTKLEDSAMYFCASSELQETQYFGPGTRLLVL.

For this clone: At one boundary the junction diverges from the germline segment, which might be a read error. The chain couples TRBV5-1 to TRBJ2-7, with a weak D call TRBD1 (6 bases). CDR1 and CDR2 from the germline V gene are SGHRS and YFSETQ. CDR3 length equals 13 residues. In DNA, the CDR3 is TGCGCCAGCAGTTTGGGAGATTCCGGACAGTCATACTTC. Its protein product is CASSLGDSGQSYF.

This CDR3 reads CASSLGRYQETQYF. The CDR3 bases are TGTGCCAGCAGCTTAGGGCGGTACCAAGAGACCCAGTACTTC. The chain has TRBV11-2 and TRBJ2-5, with D unclear. Trimming removed 1 base at V and 0 bases at J, with 6 bases between. CDR3 length: 14 amino acids. Germline CDR1 reads SGHAT; CDR2 reads FQNNGV.

This chain uses TRBV5-6 with TRBJ2-1, with 16 bases matching TRBD2. V lost 4 bases and J lost 13; bases outside the gene matches: 11. The germline V gene encodes CDR1 SGHDT and CDR2 YYEEEE. The CDR3 is made up of 16 amino acids. In DNA, the CDR3 is TGTGCCAGCAGCGCACCGGGACTAGCGGGAGGGCCCTGTCAGTTCTTC. It specifies CASSAPGLAGGPCQFF.